This T cell receptor (beta chain) was obtained from a study of memory CD4+ T cells and cytomegalovirus serostatus. Germline V CDR1 and CDR2: SGHTA, FQGNSA. The CDR3 loop spans 12 amino acids. V was pared by 0 bases and J by 6 bases, with 4 bases between. Here immunoSEQ multiplex PCR was the method, and the copy in TCRdb shows in-frame clones only, minus some. This table holds around 63,000 clones, less than 85% found once. This clone is a singleton in its sample. Single viable CD3+CD4+CD8-CD45RO+ cells were sorted as the memory CD4+ T cells. This sequence originates from an adult in good health and CMV-seronegative. Some clones in this sample may be carry-over from other donors' samples. The sequencing input was memory CD4+ T cells from blood. The gene calls are TRBV7-2 and TRBJ2-3; D remains ambiguous. The CDR3 here is CASSLASDTQYF. The CDR3 bases are TGTGCCAGCAGCTTAGCGAGTGATACGCAGTATTTT.